A selection of T cell receptor beta chains follows, all from one sample in a study of cytomegalovirus exposure and HLA in healthy donors. Measured with immunoSEQ multiplex PCR; TCRdb has only the in-frame clones, and not every one. The sample table includes more than 100,000 clones. The material sequenced was PBMCs. The receptors originated from a woman aged 40 to 50 in good health and CMV-seronegative. Both conserved end residues are part of each CDR3. Fields, in order: J gene, V gene, D gene, CDR3 protein, CDR3 DNA. D genes are given only for firm matches.

J gene: TRBJ1-5
V gene: TRBV7-9
D gene: .
CDR3 protein: CASSSRDSNQPQHF
CDR3 DNA: TGTGCCAGCAGCTCTAGAGATAGCAATCAGCCCCAGCATTTT

J gene: TRBJ2-3
V gene: TRBV7-2
D gene: .
CDR3 protein: CASSPWAGADTQYF
CDR3 DNA: TGTGCCAGCAGCCCTTGGGCAGGGGCAGATACGCAGTATTTT

J gene: TRBJ1-1
V gene: TRBV18
D gene: TRBD1
CDR3 protein: CASSPPGQGGEAFF
CDR3 DNA: TGTGCCAGCTCACCACCGGGACAGGGGGGTGAAGCTTTCTTT

J gene: TRBJ1-1
V gene: TRBV6-6
D gene: .
CDR3 protein: CASSSSGRFTEAFF
CDR3 DNA: TGTGCCAGCAGCTCATCCGGGAGGTTCACTGAAGCTTTCTTT

J gene: TRBJ2-7
V gene: TRBV4-1
D gene: TRBD2
CDR3 protein: CASSPRLAGGRSSYEQYF
CDR3 DNA: TGCGCCAGCAGCCCCCGACTAGCGGGGGGCCGGAGCTCCTACGAGCAGTACTTC

J gene: TRBJ1-1
V gene: TRBV6-5
D gene: .
CDR3 protein: CASSYSERTEAFF
CDR3 DNA: TGTGCCAGCAGTTACTCAGAGAGGACTGAAGCTTTCTTT

J gene: TRBJ2-5
V gene: TRBV4-1
D gene: .
CDR3 protein: CASSLELAHRQETQYF
CDR3 DNA: TGCGCCAGCAGCCTTGAGCTAGCGCATAGACAAGAGACCCAGTACTTC

J gene: TRBJ1-1
V gene: TRBV19
D gene: .
CDR3 protein: CASSIYMGARGAFF
CDR3 DNA: TGTGCCAGTAGTATATATATGGGGGCCAGGGGAGCTTTCTTT

J gene: TRBJ2-4
V gene: TRBV7-6
D gene: TRBD1
CDR3 protein: CASSQTGTVNIQYF
CDR3 DNA: TGTGCCAGCAGCCAGACCGGGACAGTAAACATTCAGTACTTC

J gene: TRBJ2-2
V gene: TRBV11-2
D gene: .
CDR3 protein: CASSSPITSTLNTGELFF
CDR3 DNA: TGTGCCAGCAGCTCTCCCATAACTAGTACCCTTAACACCGGGGAGCTGTTTTTT

J gene: TRBJ1-2
V gene: TRBV5-1
D gene: .
CDR3 protein: CASSLGGGPTHGYTF
CDR3 DNA: TGCGCCAGCAGCTTGGGGGGGGGACCGACGCATGGCTACACCTTC

J gene: TRBJ2-2
V gene: TRBV28
D gene: .
CDR3 protein: CASLAVIPYTGELFF
CDR3 DNA: TGTGCCAGCCTGGCTGTGATCCCTTACACCGGGGAGCTGTTTTTT

J gene: TRBJ2-7
V gene: TRBV28
D gene: TRBD1
CDR3 protein: CASRGLSGTGGFYEQYF
CDR3 DNA: TGTGCCAGCAGGGGATTAAGTGGGACAGGGGGCTTCTACGAGCAGTACTTC

J gene: TRBJ2-2
V gene: TRBV11-2
D gene: TRBD1
CDR3 protein: CASSFSPGTGGTGELFF
CDR3 DNA: TGTGCCAGCAGCTTTTCTCCCGGGACAGGGGGAACCGGGGAGCTGTTTTTT

J gene: TRBJ2-5
V gene: TRBV28
D gene: .
CDR3 protein: CASSLGFQETQYF
CDR3 DNA: TGTGCCAGCAGCCTAGGCTTCCAAGAGACCCAGTACTTC